The entry below gives a single TCR beta chain sequence along with its context. Its antigen is not identified. The record originates from a study of CD8 T cells in Susac syndrome. Notes on the study in general: No clonal expansion appeared among CD4+ T cells in Susac patients.

The TEMRA cells underwent FACS enrichment, while the CD8+ and CD4+ T cells underwent negative isolation. Random-hexamer reverse transcription was applied to roughly 0.5 to 1 ug RNA. Multiplex PCR with immunoSEQ amplified the TCR beta CDR3 across 54 Vbeta and 13 Jbeta. Via MiXCR, TCRdb re-called the immunoSEQ multiplex PCR reads, giving one row per CDR3 protein. Among roughly 80,000 distinct CDR3 sequences listed, approximately 94% were seen once. The source is a human donor with Susac syndrome. What was sequenced was CD4+ T cells from PBMCs.

The CDR3 region is CASSSPGGPGKNIQYF. Here the CDR3 DNA reads TGTGCCAGCAGTTCCCCGGGCGGCCCTGGCAAAAACATTCAGTACTTC. This sequence joins TRBV27 and TRBJ2-4; the D is unclear. CDR1 MNHEY and CDR2 SMNVEV come from the germline V gene (reference sequence). V was shortened by 4 bases and J by 3 bases, with 16 bases between the two germline ends. The CDR3 has 16 amino acids.